The 5 T cell receptor beta chains below were found in one sample sequenced in a study of T cell responses to AZD1222 COVID-19 vaccine. Generated by immunoSEQ multiplex PCR, the TCRdb table keeps only in-frame clones and is missing some. The table has approximately 120,000 clones, approximately 91% seen once. The input for sequencing was peripheral blood, taken on day 0 of AZD1222 vaccination. The source of these receptors is an adult in good health.

The chain has TRBV7-2 and TRBJ1-4; D remains ambiguous. CDR1 and CDR2 from the germline V gene are SGHTA and FQGNSA. Trimming cost V 5 bases and J 7 bases, with 17 bases left between them. The CDR3 spans 15 residues. The CDR3 region is CASSPTPRSGEKLFF. The CDR3 DNA sequence: TGTGCCAGCAGCCCTACCCCGAGGTCGGGTGAAAAACTGTTTTTT.

The chain is built from TRBV13 and TRBJ2-1; TRBD1 is a possible D gene (6 bases). This CDR3 spans 14 amino acids. The V and J ends lost 2 bases and 1 base respectively, with 6 bases between them. Germline V gene sequence: CDR1 PRHDT, CDR2 FYEKMQ (reference sequence). The CDR3 spells CASSLQGSYNEQFF. CDR3 bases: TGTGCCAGCAGCTTACAGGGGTCCTACAATGAGCAGTTCTTC.

The gene calls are TRBV6-1 and TRBJ2-5; 13 bases are shared with TRBD2. In germline, CDR1 is MNHNS, CDR2 SASEGT. After removal of 3 bases from V and 7 bases from J, the junction contained 11 bases not matched to a gene. This CDR3 is 17 amino acids long. The CDR3 sequence is CASSESGTSGVGGTQYF. The CDR3 region has the DNA TGTGCCAGCAGTGAGTCCGGGACTAGCGGGGTCGGGGGGACCCAGTACTTC.

This rearrangement joins TRBV28 to TRBJ1-2; TRBD1 aligns across 8 bases. V trimming: 5 bases; J trimming: 6 bases; junction bases outside the gene matches: 8. Germline V gene data show CDR1 as MDHEN and CDR2 as SYDVKM. The CDR3 has 14 residues. This chain's CDR3 is CASSPGQGGNGYTF. The CDR3 region has the DNA TGTGCCAGCAGTCCCGGACAGGGAGGGAATGGCTACACCTTC.

The chain is built from TRBV19 and TRBJ1-4; perhaps TRBD1 as D (5 bases). Germline V gene lookup returns CDR1 LNHDA and CDR2 SQIVND (reference sequence). This CDR3 has 14 amino acids. V was pared by 6 bases and J by 3 bases, with 11 bases between. The CDR3 DNA follows: TGTGCCAGTAGCATCCAGGGCCCTAATGAAAAACTGTTTTTT. Its translation: CASSIQGPNEKLFF.